The rows below give T cell receptor beta chains drawn from one sample of a study of blood T cell repertoires in COVID-19. Sequenced by immunoSEQ multiplex PCR; TCRdb stores in-frame clones only, minus some. Seen here are around 700,000 clones, around 90% observed once, and the top ten hold over 0.2%. Sequenced sample: peripheral blood. The receptor source for this set is a woman in her late teens or twenties with acute or convalescent COVID-19. Both conserved end residues are part of each CDR3. D genes are given only for firm matches. Only part of the rows carry a size: once, few, many, or a class if the clone is expanded.

J: TRBJ2-1
size: -
V: TRBV20-1
D: -
DNA: TGCAGTGCGAGACTCCGCAATGAGCAGTTCTTC
CDR3: CSARLRNEQFF

J: TRBJ2-3
size: once
V: TRBV9
D: TRBD2
DNA: TGTGCCAGCAGCGTAGAACGGGCGGGGGACACAGATACGCAGTATTTT
CDR3: CASSVERAGDTDTQYF

J: TRBJ2-7
size: -
V: TRBV5-6
D: TRBD1
DNA: TGTGCCAGCAGCCTGGACAGGGGAGGCTACGAGCAGTACTTC
CDR3: CASSLDRGGYEQYF

J: TRBJ1-2
size: -
V: TRBV5-8
D: TRBD1
DNA: TGTGCCAGCAGACTGGGAATCCAAGACAGGGCTTGGCGGGGCGGCTACACCTTC
CDR3: CASRLGIQDRAWRGGYTF

J: TRBJ1-5
size: -
V: TRBV3-1/TRBV3-2
D: -
DNA: TGTGCCAGCAGCCAGGGCGTGTATCAGCCCCAGCATTTT
CDR3: CASSQGVYQPQHF

J: TRBJ1-1
size: once
V: TRBV6-1
D: -
DNA: TGTGCCAGCAGTGAACAGGGGCAGCTGAACACTGAAGCTTTCTTT
CDR3: CASSEQGQLNTEAFF

J: TRBJ1-5
size: -
V: TRBV10-3
D: -
DNA: TGTGCCATCAGTGAGTCGATTTTGCAGGGAACGCAGCCCCAGCATTTT
CDR3: CAISESILQGTQPQHF

J: TRBJ1-6
size: once
V: TRBV15
D: -
DNA: TGTGCCACCTCGGGTTTCCACTTT
CDR3: CATSGFHF

J: TRBJ1-6
size: -
V: TRBV18
D: -
DNA: TGTGCCAGCTCACCAGGCAGGTTCGATTCACCCCTCCACTTT
CDR3: CASSPGRFDSPLHF

J: TRBJ2-2
size: -
V: TRBV4-2
D: TRBD2
DNA: TGTGCCAGCAGCCCGCGACTAGCGGGGGGCACCGGGGAGCTGTTTTTT
CDR3: CASSPRLAGGTGELFF

J: TRBJ2-1
size: -
V: TRBV13
D: TRBD2
DNA: TGTGCCAGCAGCTCCAAGACTAGCGGGGAATTCGATGAGCAGTTCTTC
CDR3: CASSSKTSGEFDEQFF

J: TRBJ1-6
size: -
V: TRBV18
D: TRBD1
DNA: TGTGCCAGCTCACCGGGACAGGGAGGAAATTCACCCCTCCACTTT
CDR3: CASSPGQGGNSPLHF

J: TRBJ1-2
size: -
V: TRBV5-6
D: -
DNA: TGTGCCAGCAGCTATGGACAGCTTAACTATGGCTACACCTTC
CDR3: CASSYGQLNYGYTF

J: TRBJ2-1
size: -
V: TRBV11-1
D: -
DNA: TGTGCCAGCAGCTTAGTGACGGGGGTGAACAATGAGCAGTTCTTC
CDR3: CASSLVTGVNNEQFF

J: TRBJ1-1
size: -
V: TRBV7-2
D: -
DNA: TGTGCCAGCAGCTTTCAAGGACAACCGAACACTGAAGCTTTCTTT
CDR3: CASSFQGQPNTEAFF

J: TRBJ1-2
size: -
V: TRBV7-8
D: -
DNA: TGTGCCAGCAGACTCCTGGCGGGGGGCTTCGGTGGCTACACCTTC
CDR3: CASRLLAGGFGGYTF

J: TRBJ2-7
size: -
V: TRBV4-3
D: TRBD2
DNA: TGCGCCAGCAGCCAAGATTCCGGGGGGGTGATAAACGAGCAGTACTTC
CDR3: CASSQDSGGVINEQYF

J: TRBJ2-2
size: -
V: TRBV9
D: -
DNA: TGTGCCAGCACCTGGGCTCTGAACACCGGGGAGCTGTTTTTT
CDR3: CASTWALNTGELFF

J: TRBJ2-1
size: once
V: TRBV7-2
D: TRBD2
DNA: TGTGCCAGCAGCCTCCTAGCGGGGGAAGCAAATGAGCAGTTCTTC
CDR3: CASSLLAGEANEQFF

J: TRBJ1-4
size: -
V: TRBV5-1
D: TRBD1
DNA: TGCGCCAGCAGCCCGGGGGACAGGGAAGGGACTAATGAAAAACTGTTTTTT
CDR3: CASSPGDREGTNEKLFF

J: TRBJ2-5
size: -
V: TRBV15
D: TRBD2
DNA: TGTGCCACCAGGGGGCGACTAGCCGCGCCCGTAGAGACCCAGTACTTC
CDR3: CATRGRLAAPVETQYF

J: TRBJ1-6
size: -
V: TRBV7-9
D: -
DNA: TGTGCCAGCAACCCCCCCTCGTTGGGGGCGTCTAATTCACCCCTCCACTTT
CDR3: CASNPPSLGASNSPLHF

J: TRBJ1-1
size: -
V: TRBV6-6
D: TRBD1
DNA: TGTGCCAGCAGCCTCGGGACAGAGAGTCACACTGAAGCTTTCTTT
CDR3: CASSLGTESHTEAFF

J: TRBJ1-1
size: -
V: TRBV11-3
D: TRBD1
DNA: TGTGCCAGCAGCCCACAGGGGGGGACTGAAGCTTTCTTT
CDR3: CASSPQGGTEAFF

J: TRBJ1-5
size: few
V: TRBV7-9
D: -
DNA: TGTGCCAGCAGCTTTGGGGGGAGATGGGGCAATCAGCCCCAGCATTTT
CDR3: CASSFGGRWGNQPQHF

J: TRBJ2-7
size: once
V: TRBV10-3
D: -
DNA: TGTGCCACCGAGAAGGACAGACTTGGATCCAACGAGCAGTACTTC
CDR3: CATEKDRLGSNEQYF

J: TRBJ1-2
size: -
V: TRBV18
D: -
DNA: TGTGCCAGCTCACCAACCGGGACTAACTATGGCTACACCTTC
CDR3: CASSPTGTNYGYTF

J: TRBJ2-1
size: -
V: TRBV24-1
D: TRBD2
DNA: TGTGCCACTTCGATCTCGTCTAGCGGCCTCTACAATGAGCAGTTCTTC
CDR3: CATSISSSGLYNEQFF

J: TRBJ1-1
size: -
V: TRBV5-6
D: -
DNA: TGTGCCAGCAGCTTGGGACAGGTCGTCCCTTCTAACACTGAAGCTTTCTTT
CDR3: CASSLGQVVPSNTEAFF

J: TRBJ1-5
size: -
V: TRBV18
D: -
DNA: TGTGCCAGCTCAGAACAGGGAGGGGAAAGCAATCAGCCCCAGCATTTT
CDR3: CASSEQGGESNQPQHF

J: TRBJ2-3
size: -
V: TRBV9
D: -
DNA: TGTGCCAGCAGCGTCCAGGGCAGGCAGGCAACAGATACGCAGTATTTT
CDR3: CASSVQGRQATDTQYF

J: TRBJ1-2
size: once
V: TRBV7-8
D: -
DNA: TGTGCCAGCAGCTTAGCGAGCGGGGGCGGCTACACCTTC
CDR3: CASSLASGGGYTF

J: TRBJ2-5
size: -
V: TRBV2
D: -
DNA: TGTGCCAGCAGTGAGAGGGAGACCCAGTACTTC
CDR3: CASSERETQYF

J: TRBJ2-3
size: -
V: TRBV24-1
D: -
DNA: TGTGCCACCAGTGATAGCTTGAGGGTTCGAGCCATGACAGATACGCAGTATTTT
CDR3: CATSDSLRVRAMTDTQYF

J: TRBJ1-1
size: -
V: TRBV7-2
D: -
DNA: TGTGCCAGCAGCTTTTCCCGGGTGAACACTGAAGCTTTCTTT
CDR3: CASSFSRVNTEAFF

J: TRBJ1-1
size: -
V: TRBV5-1
D: TRBD1
DNA: TGCGCCAGCATGGGAGGAGGCAGGGGGAAAACTGAAGCTTTCTTT
CDR3: CASMGGGRGKTEAFF

J: TRBJ2-7
size: -
V: TRBV3-1/TRBV3-2
D: TRBD2
DNA: TGTGCCAGCAGCCAGGGGGGGGTCAAAACCTACGAGCAGTACTTC
CDR3: CASSQGGVKTYEQYF

J: TRBJ1-1
size: once
V: TRBV5-1
D: -
DNA: TGCGCCAGCAGCTGGGGGACGGGAGGGAACACTGAAGCTTTCTTT
CDR3: CASSWGTGGNTEAFF

J: TRBJ2-3
size: -
V: TRBV2
D: -
DNA: TGTGCCACTAAAGGGGTCTCCACAGATACGCAGTATTTT
CDR3: CATKGVSTDTQYF

J: TRBJ2-2
size: -
V: TRBV4-1
D: TRBD2
DNA: TGCGCCAGCAGCCTGGGACTACCCGGGGAGCTGTTTTTT
CDR3: CASSLGLPGELFF

J: TRBJ1-6
size: -
V: TRBV27
D: TRBD1
DNA: TGTGCCAGCAGCCTGGGACAGAACTATTCACCCCTCCACTTT
CDR3: CASSLGQNYSPLHF

J: TRBJ1-5
size: -
V: TRBV3-1/TRBV3-2
D: TRBD1
DNA: TGTGCCAGCAGCCCCGAGGGGGCCCAGCCCCAGCATTTT
CDR3: CASSPEGAQPQHF

J: TRBJ2-7
size: -
V: TRBV13
D: -
DNA: TGTGCCAGCAGTCGGAGCAGGGGCCGAGACTACGAGCAGTACTTC
CDR3: CASSRSRGRDYEQYF

J: TRBJ2-1
size: -
V: TRBV9
D: -
DNA: TGTGCCAGCAGCGTAGTAGACAACCCCTACAATGAGCAGTTCTTC
CDR3: CASSVVDNPYNEQFF

J: TRBJ1-1
size: -
V: TRBV5-1
D: -
DNA: TGCGCCAGCAGCTTGGTGGCAAACGGGATGAACACTGAAGCTTTCTTT
CDR3: CASSLVANGMNTEAFF

J: TRBJ1-6
size: -
V: TRBV2
D: TRBD1
DNA: TGTGCCAGCGGTGGACAGGGGGTTTTCGGATATAATTCACCCCTCCACTTT
CDR3: CASGGQGVFGYNSPLHF

J: TRBJ1-6
size: -
V: TRBV7-9
D: -
DNA: TGTGCCAGCCCCTCTCCCCTCCACTTT
CDR3: CASPSPLHF

J: TRBJ1-2
size: -
V: TRBV4-1
D: -
DNA: TGCGCCAGCAGCCAAGGGGGTGCGGGAGTTAACTATGGCTACACCTTC
CDR3: CASSQGGAGVNYGYTF

J: TRBJ1-5
size: -
V: TRBV6-5
D: -
DNA: TGTGCCAGCAGTTCAACCCTGACAGGAATTAATCAGCCCCAGCATTTT
CDR3: CASSSTLTGINQPQHF

J: TRBJ1-4
size: -
V: TRBV2
D: -
DNA: TGTGCCAGCAGTCAAAGGGGTGACAGAGAAACAACTAATGAAAAACTGTTTTTT
CDR3: CASSQRGDRETTNEKLFF

J: TRBJ2-1
size: -
V: TRBV27
D: -
DNA: TGTGCCAGCAGTCCCTACAGAAGCTCCTACAATGAGCAGTTCTTC
CDR3: CASSPYRSSYNEQFF

J: TRBJ2-3
size: -
V: TRBV7-9
D: -
DNA: TGTGCCAGCAGCTTAGGAGTGAGCACAGATACGCAGTATTTT
CDR3: CASSLGVSTDTQYF